The clone carrying this T cell receptor (beta chain) was seen a few times. Its matching antigen is unknown. These data originate in a study of blood T cells in healthy people across ages. General observations from the study: Per million T cells, TCR beta diversity dropped about linearly as age rose. It was held that diversity estimates obtained from one million T cells represented underestimates.

A second about 7 to 11 cycle PCR used barcoded and J-beta primers. TCRdb reprocessed the 5' RACE reads with MiXCR, giving one entry per CDR3 protein. The data contain almost 550,000 distinct CDR3 sequences, 20% to 30% of them singletons. The CDR3 length is 13 residues. V lost 5 bases to trimming and J lost 3 bases, with 11 bases between them. Per the germline V gene, CDR1 is SEHNR and CDR2 is FQNEAQ (reference sequence). The data also belong to a second study, concerning T cells of mothers and their children.

Material for sequencing was blood. V is TRBV7-9 and J is TRBJ2-7; possible D gene TRBD1, 5 bases. This TCR came from a boy between 10 and 17 years old in good health. The CDR3 DNA reads as TGTGCCAGCAGCGACGGCAGGGACTACGAGCAGTACTTC. It specifies CASSDGRDYEQYF. Full variable domain (remainder filled in from reference TRBV7-9 and TRBJ2-7): DTGVSQNPRHKITKRGQNVTFRCDPISEHNRLYWYRQTLGQGPEFLTYFQNEAQLEKSRLLSDRFSAERPKGSFSTLEIQRTEQGDSAMYLCASSDGRDYEQYFGPGTRLTVT.